The present entry profiles one T cell receptor (beta chain) with its context. Then a second PCR, running roughly 6 to 12 cycles, was carried out with a sample-barcoded 5' primer and a J-beta primer mix. Each cDNA molecule was tagged by a template-switch adaptor that had 12 random nucleotides. Each CDR3 protein is one row after TCRdb ran MiXCR on the 5' RACE reads. Of 600,000 to 1,000,000 distinct CDR3 sequences in the sample, 58% were seen once. The source of the sample is a study of blood T cells in healthy people across ages. Study information: Roughly one uniquely barcoded beta molecule per two T cells was captured.

The CDR3 spans 17 residues. The V segment lost 0 bases and the J segment 5 bases; nucleotides outside the gene matches: 9. Germline V gives CDR1 MNHEY, CDR2 SVGAGI. This TCR was sampled from a man aged 25 to 40 in good health. Sequencing was performed on blood. J is TRBJ1-4 and V is TRBV6-5, with 7 bases matching TRBD1. The CDR3 is CASSYSAGTAQNEKLFF. The CDR3 DNA reads TGTGCCAGCAGTTACTCGGCCGGGACAGCCCAAAATGAAAAACTGTTTTTT.